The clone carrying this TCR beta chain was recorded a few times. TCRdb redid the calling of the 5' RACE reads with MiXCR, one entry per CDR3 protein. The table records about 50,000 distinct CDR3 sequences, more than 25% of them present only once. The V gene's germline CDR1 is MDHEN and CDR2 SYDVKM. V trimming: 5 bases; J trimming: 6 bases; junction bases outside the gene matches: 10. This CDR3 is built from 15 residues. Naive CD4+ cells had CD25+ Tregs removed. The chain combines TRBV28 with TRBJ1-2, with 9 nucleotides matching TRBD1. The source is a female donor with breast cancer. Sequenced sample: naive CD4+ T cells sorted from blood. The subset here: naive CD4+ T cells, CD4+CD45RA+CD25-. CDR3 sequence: CASSTSTGGLNGYTF. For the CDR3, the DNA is TGTGCCAGCAGTACTAGCACAGGGGGCTTAAATGGCTACACCTTC.